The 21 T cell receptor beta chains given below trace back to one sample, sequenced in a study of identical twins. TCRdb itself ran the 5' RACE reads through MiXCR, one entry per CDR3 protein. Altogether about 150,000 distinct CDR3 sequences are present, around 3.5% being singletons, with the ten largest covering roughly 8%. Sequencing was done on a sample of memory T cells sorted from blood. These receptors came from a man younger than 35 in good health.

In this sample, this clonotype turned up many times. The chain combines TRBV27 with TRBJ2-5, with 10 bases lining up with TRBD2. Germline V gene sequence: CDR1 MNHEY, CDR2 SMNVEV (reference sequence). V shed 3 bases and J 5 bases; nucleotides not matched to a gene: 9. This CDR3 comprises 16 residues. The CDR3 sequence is CASSFRASGSGETQYF. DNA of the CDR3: TGTGCCAGCAGTTTTCGGGCTAGCGGGAGTGGCGAGACCCAGTACTTC.

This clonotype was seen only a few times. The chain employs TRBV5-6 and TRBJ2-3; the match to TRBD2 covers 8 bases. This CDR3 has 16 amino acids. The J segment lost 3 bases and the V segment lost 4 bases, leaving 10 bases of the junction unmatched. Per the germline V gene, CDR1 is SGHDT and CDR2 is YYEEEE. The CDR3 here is CASSQLGGGATDTQYF. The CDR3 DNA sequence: TGTGCCAGCAGCCAACTCGGGGGGGGGGCGACAGATACGCAGTATTTT.

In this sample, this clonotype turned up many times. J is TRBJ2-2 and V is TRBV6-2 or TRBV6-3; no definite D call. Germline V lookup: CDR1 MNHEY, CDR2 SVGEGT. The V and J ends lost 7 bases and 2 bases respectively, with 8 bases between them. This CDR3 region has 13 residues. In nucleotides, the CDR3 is TGTGCCAGCATTCCGGAAAACACCGGGGAGCTGTTTTTT. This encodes CASIPENTGELFF.

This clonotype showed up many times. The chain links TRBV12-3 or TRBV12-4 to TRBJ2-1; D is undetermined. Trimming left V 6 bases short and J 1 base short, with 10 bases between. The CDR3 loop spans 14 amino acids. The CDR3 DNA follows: TGTGCCAGCAGCCCGAAAACGTCCTACAATGAGCAGTTCTTC. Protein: CASSPKTSYNEQFF.

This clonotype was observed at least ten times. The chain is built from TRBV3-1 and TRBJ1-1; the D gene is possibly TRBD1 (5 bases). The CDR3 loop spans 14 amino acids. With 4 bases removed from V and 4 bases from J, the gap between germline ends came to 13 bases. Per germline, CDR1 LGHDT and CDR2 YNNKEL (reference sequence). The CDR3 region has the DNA TGTGCCAGCAGCCCCCCAGGGTCTACCACTGAAGCTTTCTTT. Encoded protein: CASSPPGSTTEAFF.

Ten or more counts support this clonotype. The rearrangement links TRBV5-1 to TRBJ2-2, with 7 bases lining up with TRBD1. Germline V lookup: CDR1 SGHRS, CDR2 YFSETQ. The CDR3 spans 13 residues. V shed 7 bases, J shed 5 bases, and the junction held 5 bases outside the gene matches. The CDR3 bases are TGCGCCAGCCACGACAGGGATACCGGGGAGCTGTTTTTT. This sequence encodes CASHDRDTGELFF.

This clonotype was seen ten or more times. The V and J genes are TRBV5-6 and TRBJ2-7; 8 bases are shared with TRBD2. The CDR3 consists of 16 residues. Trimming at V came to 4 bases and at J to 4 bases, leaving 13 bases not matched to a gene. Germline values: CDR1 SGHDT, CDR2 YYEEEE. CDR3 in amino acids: CASSLTGGVPRYEQYF. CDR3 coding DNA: TGTGCCAGCAGCCTGACGGGAGGGGTTCCCCGTTACGAGCAGTACTTC. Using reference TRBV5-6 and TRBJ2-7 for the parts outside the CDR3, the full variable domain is DAGVTQSPTHLIKTRGQQVTLRCSPKSGHDTVSWYQQALGQGPQFIFQYYEEEERQRGNFPDRFSGHQFPNYSSELNVNALLLGDSALYLCASSLTGGVPRYEQYFGPGTRLTVT.

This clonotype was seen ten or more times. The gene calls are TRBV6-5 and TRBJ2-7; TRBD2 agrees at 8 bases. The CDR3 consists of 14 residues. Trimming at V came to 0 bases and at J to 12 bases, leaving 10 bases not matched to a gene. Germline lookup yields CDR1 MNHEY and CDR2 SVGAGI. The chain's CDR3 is CASSYSESSGRLYV. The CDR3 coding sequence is TGTGCCAGCAGTTACTCGGAGTCTAGCGGGCGGCTGTACGTC.

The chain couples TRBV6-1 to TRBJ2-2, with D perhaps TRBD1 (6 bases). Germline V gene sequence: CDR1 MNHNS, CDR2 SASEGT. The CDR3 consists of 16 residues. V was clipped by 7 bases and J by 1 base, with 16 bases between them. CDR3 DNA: TGTGCCAGCACCCGTATCCGGACAGAGAACACCGGGGAGCTGTTTTTT. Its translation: CASTRIRTENTGELFF.

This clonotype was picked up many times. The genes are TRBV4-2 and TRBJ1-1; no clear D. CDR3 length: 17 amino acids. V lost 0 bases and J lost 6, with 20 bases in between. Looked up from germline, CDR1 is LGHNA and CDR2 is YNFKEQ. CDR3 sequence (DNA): TGTGCCAGCAGCCAAGAAGAGACTCGCTCAACGGGCGCTGAAGCTTTCTTT. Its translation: CASSQEETRSTGAEAFF.

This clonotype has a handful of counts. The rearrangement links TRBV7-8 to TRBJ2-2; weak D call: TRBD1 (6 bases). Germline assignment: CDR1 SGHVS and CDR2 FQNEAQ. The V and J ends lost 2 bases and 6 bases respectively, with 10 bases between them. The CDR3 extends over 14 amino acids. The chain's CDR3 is CASSLRGIPGELFF. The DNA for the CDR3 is TGTGCCAGCAGCTTAAGGGGGATCCCCGGGGAGCTGTTTTTT.

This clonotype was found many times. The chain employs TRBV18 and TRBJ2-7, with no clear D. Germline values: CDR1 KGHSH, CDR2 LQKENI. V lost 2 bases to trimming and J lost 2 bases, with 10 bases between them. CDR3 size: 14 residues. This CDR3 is CASSPIVGTYEQYF. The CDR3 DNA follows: TGTGCCAGCTCACCAATAGTAGGTACCTACGAGCAGTACTTC.

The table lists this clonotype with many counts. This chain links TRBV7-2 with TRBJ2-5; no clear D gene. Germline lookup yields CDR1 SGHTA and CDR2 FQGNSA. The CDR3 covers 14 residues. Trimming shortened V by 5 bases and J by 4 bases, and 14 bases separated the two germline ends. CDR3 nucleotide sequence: TGTGCCAGCAGCCCTGACCGCTGGGGAGAGACCCAGTACTTC. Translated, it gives CASSPDRWGETQYF. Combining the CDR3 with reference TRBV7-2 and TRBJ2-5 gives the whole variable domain GAGVSQSPSNKVTEKGKDVELRCDPISGHTALYWYRQSLGQGLEFLIYFQGNSAPDKSGLPSDRFSAERTGGSVSTLTIQRTQQEDSAVYLCASSPDRWGETQYFGPGTRLLVL.

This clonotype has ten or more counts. The CDR3 bases are TGCAGTGCTAGTCCCGGGCTGGTTGAGCAGTTCTTC. It is translated as CSASPGLVEQFF. V usage is TRBV20-1 and J usage is TRBJ2-1; D is ambiguous. Looked up from germline, CDR1 is DFQATT and CDR2 is SNEGSKA (reference sequence). Between the trimmed V and J ends, which lost 3 bases and 9 bases, there was a span of 12 bases. This CDR3 is 12 amino acids long.

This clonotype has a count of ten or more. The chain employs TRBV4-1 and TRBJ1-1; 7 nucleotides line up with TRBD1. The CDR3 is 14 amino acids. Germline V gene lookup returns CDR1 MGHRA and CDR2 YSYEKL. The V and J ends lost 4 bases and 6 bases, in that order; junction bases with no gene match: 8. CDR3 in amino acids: CASSPQPGQPEAFF. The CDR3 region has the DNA TGCGCCAGCAGCCCCCAACCGGGACAGCCTGAAGCTTTCTTT.

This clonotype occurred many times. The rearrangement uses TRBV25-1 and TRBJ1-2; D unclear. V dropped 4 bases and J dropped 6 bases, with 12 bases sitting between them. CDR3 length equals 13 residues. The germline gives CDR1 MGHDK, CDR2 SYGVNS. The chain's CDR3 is CASSGRALNGYTF. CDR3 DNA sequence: TGTGCCAGCAGTGGTAGAGCTCTTAATGGCTACACCTTC.

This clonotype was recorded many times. CDR3 in DNA: TGTGCCAGCAGCCAGAATAGCGGGGCTTACAATGAGCAGTTCTTC. Amino acid sequence: CASSQNSGAYNEQFF. The rearrangement joins TRBV4-2 to TRBJ2-1, with 8 bases that match TRBD2. CDR1 and CDR2 (germline): LGHNA, YNFKEQ. V lost 3 bases, J lost 4 bases, and 5 bases stayed unmatched. This CDR3 region has 15 residues.

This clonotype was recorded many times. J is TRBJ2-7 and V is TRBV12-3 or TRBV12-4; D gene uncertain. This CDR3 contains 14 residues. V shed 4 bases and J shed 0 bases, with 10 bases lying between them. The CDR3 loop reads CASSSSTVSYEQYF. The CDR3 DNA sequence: TGTGCCAGCAGTTCGTCGACCGTCTCCTACGAGCAGTACTTC.

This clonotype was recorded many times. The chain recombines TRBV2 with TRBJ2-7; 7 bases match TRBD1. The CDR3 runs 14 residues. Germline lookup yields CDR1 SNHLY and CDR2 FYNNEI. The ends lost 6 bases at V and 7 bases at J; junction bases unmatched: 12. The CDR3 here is CASSRDSFLGEQYF. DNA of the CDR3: TGTGCCAGCAGCCGGGACAGTTTCCTAGGGGAGCAGTACTTC.

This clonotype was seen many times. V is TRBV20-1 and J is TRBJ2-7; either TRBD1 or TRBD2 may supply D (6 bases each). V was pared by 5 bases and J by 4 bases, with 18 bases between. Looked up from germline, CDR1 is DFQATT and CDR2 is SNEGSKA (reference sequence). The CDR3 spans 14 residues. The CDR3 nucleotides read TGCAGTGCTTCTCCCCCGGGGGCCTTTTACGAGCAGTACTTC. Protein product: CSASPPGAFYEQYF.

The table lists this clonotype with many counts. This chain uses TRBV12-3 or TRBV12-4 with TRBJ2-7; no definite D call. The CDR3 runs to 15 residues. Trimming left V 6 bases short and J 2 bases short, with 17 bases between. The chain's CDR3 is CASSPNLVRAYEQYF. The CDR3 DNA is TGTGCCAGCAGCCCAAATTTGGTCCGTGCCTACGAGCAGTACTTC.